The clone carrying this T cell receptor beta chain was picked up many times. Its matching antigen is unknown. Those patients picked for sequencing had displayed CD8+CD57+ cell expansion on flow cytometry. These data come from a study of CD8+CD57+ T cells in acquired aplastic anemia. For the study at large: Mean yield of DNA from sorted CD4+ and CD8+ cells was approximately 3 ug. The study, taken as a whole, reports: Roughly 31 was the count of CD8+ CDR3 sequences that patients shared with controls.

The V and J ends lost 5 bases and 6 bases respectively, with 15 bases between them. CDR1 and CDR2 (germline): SEHNR, FQNEAQ (reference sequence). The CDR3 has 14 residues. The template for TCR beta VDJ and CDR3 sequence profiling was genomic DNA. MiXCR was run by TCRdb on the reads, yielding one entry per CDR3 protein. The sample includes some 180,000 distinct CDR3 sequences, 45% to 60% of them seen just once. The genes are TRBV7-9 and TRBJ2-3; the D gene is possibly TRBD2 (5 bases). The sample taken for sequencing was sorted CD4+, CD8+, or CD8+CD57+ T cells (not recorded which) from PBMCs. The TCR originated in a human donor with aplastic anemia. The DNA of the CDR3 is TGTGCCAGCAGCCTCCAACTTAGGAGGGATACGCAGTATTTT. Translation: CASSLQLRRDTQYF.